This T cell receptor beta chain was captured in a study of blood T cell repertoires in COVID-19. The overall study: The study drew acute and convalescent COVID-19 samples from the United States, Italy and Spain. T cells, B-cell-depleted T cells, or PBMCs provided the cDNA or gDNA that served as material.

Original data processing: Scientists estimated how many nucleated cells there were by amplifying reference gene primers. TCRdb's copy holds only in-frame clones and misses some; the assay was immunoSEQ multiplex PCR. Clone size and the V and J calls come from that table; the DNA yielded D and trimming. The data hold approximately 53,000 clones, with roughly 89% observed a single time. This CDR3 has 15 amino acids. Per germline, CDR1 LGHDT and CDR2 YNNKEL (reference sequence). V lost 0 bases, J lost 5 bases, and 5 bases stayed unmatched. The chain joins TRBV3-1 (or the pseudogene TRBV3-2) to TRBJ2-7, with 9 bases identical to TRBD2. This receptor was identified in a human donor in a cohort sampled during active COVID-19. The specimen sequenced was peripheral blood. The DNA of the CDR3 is TGTGCCAGCAGCCAAGACGCGCGGGGGGGCCACGAGCAGTACTTC. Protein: CASSQDARGGHEQYF.